The sequence of this T cell receptor beta chain was determined in a study of cytotoxic CD8 clonotypes in ibrutinib-treated CLL. The wider study: The patients, under 13 relapsed/refractory and fewer than 16 treatment-naive, included about 18 who were IGHV unmutated. Partial responders approximately 25, complete 2; some twelve progressed and some 14 stayed in remission by median about 5.5 years.

As to this clone: Its antigen is not known.

The ends were cut back, 1 base at V and 1 base at J, with 5 bases in the middle. The CDR3 runs to 14 residues. CDR1 is SGHVS and CDR2 is FNYEAQ in the germline V gene. Study-wide results and caveats: At progression, clonality fell back toward baseline after rising at ibrutinib response.

Using immunoSEQ multiplex PCR, the repertoire was profiled, and TCRdb retains in-frame clones only, with some absent. The table has 200,000 to 250,000 clones, more than 75% seen once. V usage is TRBV7-6 and J usage is TRBJ1-3, with D possibly TRBD1 on 5 matching bases. This TCR came from a human donor with chronic lymphocytic leukemia. Specimen: PBMCs, collected after 12 months of ibrutinib treatment. The CDR3 spells CASSLEGSGNTIYF. The CDR3 DNA follows: TGTGCCAGCAGCTTAGAGGGGTCTGGAAACACCATATATTTT.